This TCR beta chain was recorded in a study of cytomegalovirus exposure and HLA in healthy donors. PCR was performed using 60 Vbeta and 13 Jbeta primers. Here immunoSEQ multiplex PCR was the method, and the copy in TCRdb shows in-frame clones only, minus some. Here the sample spans approximately 200,000 clones, around 75% being singletons. To note about this clone: The target antigen is unknown.

V shed 6 bases, J shed 4 bases, and the junction held 15 bases outside the gene matches. The CDR3 has 18 amino acids. CDR1 and CDR2 from the germline V gene are SGHRS and YFSETQ. The study, taken as a whole, reports: It was reported that the classifier diagnosed cytomegalovirus status with high specificity and sensitivity in both the original and validation cohorts. HLA alleles showed associations with around 15,000 TCR beta sequences in a later analysis, at a 0.05 false discovery rate. An analysis was carried out at a later point. It showed that HLA-associated TCR beta chains were more clonally expanded than equally common non-associated chains. There were three CMV-associated chains whose specificity for CMV antigens was confirmed in vitro.

Sequenced sample: PBMCs. The sequence was collected from a woman aged 25-40 years in good health and CMV-seropositive. The chain uses TRBV5-1 and TRBJ2-2; 10 bases align to TRBD2. CDR3: CASKQSGLAEGGTGELFF. The CDR3 region has the DNA TGCGCCAGCAAGCAATCAGGACTAGCGGAGGGGGGCACCGGGGAGCTGTTTTTT.